This TCR beta chain was recorded in a study of blood T cell repertoires in COVID-19. Libraries were prepared by immunoSEQ multiplex PCR; TCRdb keeps only in-frame clonotypes and omits some of them. Of around 60,000 clones in the sample, about 86% are singletons; the top ten hold more than 1%. This CDR3 region has 15 residues. J was trimmed by 0 bases and V by 6 bases; bases with no gene match: 0. Germline V lookup: CDR1 MDHEN, CDR2 SYDVKM. This chain connects TRBV28 to TRBJ1-3; 12 bases agree with TRBD1. Sample: peripheral blood. The sequence was collected from a middle-aged man with acute or convalescent COVID-19. In DNA, the CDR3 is TGTGCCAGCAGGGGACAGGGGGCCTCTGGAAACACCATATATTTT. This codes for CASRGQGASGNTIYF.